Below, 8 T cell receptor beta chains from the same sample are listed, as sequenced in a study of T-cell memory formation after mild COVID-19. One entry per CDR3 protein results from TCRdb running MiXCR on the 5' RACE reads. Seen here are roughly 100,000 distinct CDR3 sequences, less than 15% observed once, and the top ten hold about 28%. Sequencing was done on a sample of PBMCs or a T cell subset sorted from them (not recorded which). The receptors stem from an adult woman who had mild COVID-19 (a few samples of this study predate the infection). Cell type and time point are not known.

This clonotype came up a few times. The chain has TRBV29-1 and TRBJ1-1, with a weak D call TRBD1 (6 bases). The germline CDR1 and CDR2 sequences are SQVTM and ANQGSEA. Trimming left V 2 bases short and J 8 bases short, with 18 bases between. The CDR3 has 14 amino acids. The chain's CDR3 is CSVEIGPTGPEAFF. The CDR3 DNA sequence: TGCAGCGTTGAAATCGGCCCGACAGGACCAGAAGCTTTCTTT.

The J gene is TRBJ2-1, the V gene TRBV11-3; D perhaps matches TRBD2 (5 bases). The CDR3 consists of 16 residues. Looked up from germline, CDR1 is SGHNT and CDR2 is YENEEA. Between the trimmed V and J ends, which lost 3 bases and 0 bases, there was a span of 12 bases. The DNA of the CDR3 is TGTGCCAGCAGCTTCCGGGGTTCAAGCTCCTACAATGAGCAGTTCTTC. This translates into CASSFRGSSSYNEQFF.

There are a few counts of this clonotype. CDR3 sequence (DNA): TGCAGCGTTAACTATTCGCCCTACAATGAGCAGTTCTTC. It codes for CSVNYSPYNEQFF. The chain carries TRBV29-1 and TRBJ2-1; D is unclear. The CDR3 extends over 13 amino acids. CDR1 is SQVTM and CDR2 is ANQGSEA in the germline V gene. V lost 5 bases and J 2 bases, leaving 10 bases between the germline ends.

With respect to this clonotype: Relative to the germline gene, one junction end is altered; a read error may explain this. The J gene is TRBJ2-3, the V gene TRBV9; TRBD1 or TRBD2 may be the D gene (5 bases each). This CDR3 has 15 residues. Germline CDR1 reads SGDLS; CDR2 reads YYNGEE. The CDR3 loop reads CPSSEEGHLTDTQYF. CDR3 DNA sequence: TGTCCCAGCAGCGAAGAGGGGCACCTCACAGATACGCAGTATTTT.

This clonotype was detected a few times. The gene calls are TRBV20-1 and TRBJ2-5; possible D gene TRBD1, 5 bases. The CDR3 is 14 amino acids. CDR1 and CDR2 (germline): DFQATT, SNEGSKA (reference sequence). V shed 5 bases and J shed 2 bases, with 15 bases lying between them. CDR3 amino acids: CSALPWGRQETQYF. The CDR3 DNA is TGCAGTGCTCTTCCGTGGGGCAGACAAGAGACCCAGTACTTC.

This clonotype was picked up a small number of times. V usage is TRBV7-9 and J usage is TRBJ1-5; weak D call: TRBD1 (5 bases). The CDR3 sequence is 13 residues long. The germline V gene has CDR1 SEHNR and CDR2 FQNEAQ (reference sequence). The V and J ends lost 5 bases and 3 bases respectively, with 8 bases between them. The CDR3 protein is CASSPGYNQPQHF. CDR3 DNA sequence: TGTGCCAGCAGCCCAGGGTACAATCAGCCCCAGCATTTT.

The CDR3 sequence is CASSHPDRDRGELFF. As DNA, the CDR3 is TGTGCCAGCAGCCATCCCGACAGGGATCGAGGGGAGCTGTTTTTT. The rearrangement links TRBV5-6 to TRBJ2-2; 7 nucleotides align to TRBD1. Germline V lookup: CDR1 SGHDT, CDR2 YYEEEE. The junction had 11 bases not matched to a gene; V was cut back by 4 bases and J by 8 bases. The CDR3 runs 15 residues.

This clonotype was detected many times. The rearrangement uses TRBV20-1 and TRBJ2-3; no clear D gene. Germline loops: CDR1 DFQATT, CDR2 SNEGSKA (reference sequence). Trimming left V 0 bases short and J 0 bases short, with 13 bases between. This CDR3 has 16 amino acids. The CDR3 sequence is CSAREEEWLSTDTQYF. The CDR3 DNA reads TGCAGTGCTAGAGAAGAAGAGTGGCTCAGCACAGATACGCAGTATTTT.